The clone carrying this TCR beta chain was detected only a few times. The sample comes from a study of cytomegalovirus exposure and HLA in healthy donors. 60 Vbeta and 13 Jbeta primers were used in PCR. Data came from immunoSEQ multiplex PCR; TCRdb stores just in-frame clones and leaves some out. The table has 150,000 to 200,000 clones, around 77% seen once; the top ten hold roughly 1.7%. The specimen sequenced was PBMCs. The clonotype comes from a woman in her 30s in good health and CMV-seronegative.

The CDR3 region has the DNA TGCGCCAGCAGCCGGGATTTCAGCACAGATACGCAGTATTTT. This translates into CASSRDFSTDTQYF. The chain links TRBV10-1 to TRBJ2-3, with a tentative D call TRBD2 (5 bases). This CDR3 spans 14 amino acids. The germline V and J ends were trimmed by 6 bases and 0 bases, with 10 bases remaining between them. Germline loops: CDR1 WNHNN, CDR2 SYGVQD (reference sequence).